These T cell receptor beta chains were read from a single sample in a study of blood T cell repertoires in COVID-19. Assay: immunoSEQ multiplex PCR; the TCRdb copy retains only in-frame clones and omits some. The table lists around 250,000 clones, around 86% of them singletons. Sequenced material: peripheral blood. These receptors came from a woman in her seventies with active or convalescent COVID-19. Both conserved end residues are part of each CDR3. D genes are given only for firm matches. Clone size is shown for a subset of rows, as once, few, many or a class of expanded clone.

d_call j_call clone_size v_call cdr3_aa cdr3_nt
NA TRBJ1-1 few TRBV6-5 CASSYGANEAFF TGTGCCAGCAGTTATGGAGCGAATGAAGCTTTCTTT
NA TRBJ2-5 NA TRBV5-6 CASSLIRVGETQYF TGTGCCAGCAGCTTAATCAGGGTCGGGGAGACCCAGTACTTC
TRBD1 TRBJ1-2 NA TRBV4-1 CASSQTDRASGYTF TGCGCCAGCAGCCAAACCGACAGGGCGTCTGGCTACACCTTC
NA TRBJ2-7 NA TRBV27 CASRGQGLSYEQYF TGTGCCAGCAGAGGCCAGGGTCTCTCCTACGAGCAGTACTTC
NA TRBJ1-2 NA TRBV28 CASSFSNYGYTF TGTGCCAGCAGTTTTTCGAACTATGGCTACACCTTC
NA TRBJ1-3 NA TRBV13 CASSSKGWGSGNTIYF TGTGCCAGCAGCTCTAAGGGGTGGGGCTCTGGAAACACCATATATTTT
NA TRBJ1-1 once TRBV9 CASSVEVGAEAFF TGTGCCAGCAGCGTAGAGGTTGGGGCAGAAGCTTTCTTT
NA TRBJ2-7 NA TRBV18 CASSPPGLPTYEQYF TGTGCCAGCTCACCTCCCGGACTCCCTACCTACGAGCAGTACTTC
NA TRBJ1-4 NA TRBV4-1 CASSQDGTGFNEKLFF TGCGCCAGCAGCCAAGATGGGACTGGCTTTAATGAAAAACTGTTTTTT
NA TRBJ1-6 NA TRBV5-8 CASSLQGGGSPLHF TGTGCCAGCAGCTTACAAGGAGGAGGCTCACCCCTCCACTTT
TRBD1 TRBJ2-5 NA TRBV7-9 CASSLGQGISGETQYF TGTGCCAGCAGCTTAGGACAGGGGATAAGTGGAGAGACCCAGTACTTC
TRBD1 TRBJ1-4 NA TRBV6-6 CASSYSWAGGNEKLFF TGTGCCAGCAGTTACTCGTGGGCAGGGGGAAATGAAAAACTGTTTTTT
NA TRBJ2-2 few TRBV19 CASSPWTANTGELFF TGTGCCAGTAGTCCCTGGACAGCAAACACCGGGGAGCTGTTTTTT
TRBD1 TRBJ1-2 NA TRBV4-1 CASSQGAGQGGYGYTF TGCGCCAGCAGCCAAGGTGCCGGACAGGGGGGTTATGGCTACACCTTC
TRBD1 TRBJ1-6 NA TRBV6-5 CASSYSGTVNNSPLHF TGTGCCAGCAGTTATTCCGGGACAGTCAATAATTCACCCCTCCACTTT
NA TRBJ1-1 NA TRBV18 CASSPPRVGRIGQFDTEAFF TGTGCCAGCTCACCACCGAGGGTAGGCAGAATTGGACAGTTTGACACTGAAGCTTTCTTT
TRBD2 TRBJ2-6 NA TRBV27 CASSLWEGSGANVLTF TGTGCCAGCAGTTTATGGGAGGGCTCTGGGGCCAACGTCCTGACTTTC
NA TRBJ1-2 NA TRBV27 CASTSSLTVNYGYTF TGTGCCAGCACAAGCTCCCTCACAGTTAACTATGGCTACACCTTC
NA TRBJ1-1 NA TRBV5-1 CASSSQGGGTEAFF TGCGCCAGCAGCTCGCAGGGAGGTGGCACTGAAGCTTTCTTT
NA TRBJ1-6 NA TRBV11-2 CASSFGQNNSPLHF TGTGCCAGCAGCTTTGGACAGAATAATTCACCCCTCCACTTT
NA TRBJ2-5 NA TRBV19 CASSALQAQETQYF TGTGCCAGTAGTGCCTTACAGGCCCAAGAGACCCAGTACTTC
TRBD2 TRBJ2-3 NA TRBV6-2/TRBV6-3 CASSPLSTSGGPKDTDTQYF TGTGCCAGCAGCCCCCTATCGACTAGCGGGGGTCCTAAAGACACAGATACGCAGTATTTT
NA TRBJ1-2 NA TRBV7-9 CASSPDGGAGYTF TGTGCCAGCAGCCCGGACGGGGGGGCTGGCTACACCTTC
NA TRBJ1-1 few TRBV4-1 CASSQPLFYPIMNTEAFF TGCGCCAGCAGCCAACCACTCTTTTACCCAATAATGAACACTGAAGCTTTCTTT
TRBD1 TRBJ1-2 NA TRBV27 CASTRDRGGGYTF TGTGCCAGCACCCGAGACAGGGGAGGTGGCTACACCTTC
TRBD1 TRBJ2-1 NA TRBV5-1 CASSLPGTGNNEQFF TGCGCCAGCAGCTTGCCGGGGACAGGGAACAATGAGCAGTTCTTC
TRBD1 TRBJ1-6 NA TRBV4-3 CASSQGDSNSPLHF TGCGCCAGCAGCCAGGGGGACAGCAATTCACCCCTCCACTTT
TRBD1 TRBJ2-3 NA TRBV10-1 CASSEGGQGAEDTQYF TGCGCCAGCAGTGAAGGGGGACAGGGGGCGGAAGATACGCAGTATTTT
NA TRBJ1-1 once TRBV28 CASSSIAGYRAFF TGTGCCAGCAGTTCCATAGCAGGGTATAGGGCTTTCTTT
TRBD1 TRBJ1-2 NA TRBV29-1 CSVSGTGALDGYTF TGCAGCGTCTCGGGGACAGGGGCATTGGATGGCTACACCTTC
NA TRBJ1-5 NA TRBV5-8 CASSLRLGLYAQPQHF TGTGCCAGCAGCTTAAGGCTCGGGTTGTATGCTCAGCCCCAGCATTTT
TRBD1 TRBJ2-7 NA TRBV18 CATRGQNYEQYF TGTGCTACCAGGGGGCAGAACTACGAGCAGTACTTC
TRBD2 TRBJ2-7 once TRBV7-2 CASSLSSGDNEQYF TGTGCCAGCAGCTTGTCTAGCGGGGACAACGAGCAGTACTTC
NA TRBJ2-3 NA TRBV5-6 CASSLDAGFGTQYF TGTGCCAGCAGCTTGGATGCGGGGTTTGGTACGCAGTATTTT
NA TRBJ1-1 NA TRBV29-1 CSDFSAREAFF TGCAGCGATTTTTCCGCGCGAGAAGCTTTCTTT
NA TRBJ2-4 NA TRBV24-1 CATSDPRKNIQYF TGTGCCACCAGTGACCCTAGGAAAAACATTCAGTACTTC
NA TRBJ2-3 NA TRBV4-3 CASSQGPTDTQYF TGCGCCAGCAGCCAAGGGCCCACAGATACGCAGTATTTT
NA TRBJ1-2 NA TRBV4-3 CASSQDGESYGYTF TGCGCCAGCAGCCAAGATGGAGAGAGCTATGGCTACACCTTC
NA TRBJ1-3 NA TRBV4-3 CASSQDQRGLGNTIYF TGCGCCAGCAGCCAAGATCAGAGAGGGCTCGGAAACACCATATATTTT
NA TRBJ1-5 NA TRBV10-3 CAISEEESQPQHF TGTGCCATCAGTGAGGAGGAGAGTCAGCCCCAGCATTTT
NA TRBJ1-2 NA TRBV11-2 CASSSSGMDGYTF TGTGCCAGCAGCTCCTCCGGTATGGATGGCTACACCTTC
NA TRBJ1-1 NA TRBV25-1 CASSEQGLGTEAFF TGTGCCAGCAGTGAACAGGGGTTGGGCACTGAAGCTTTCTTT
NA TRBJ1-3 NA TRBV19 CASSIRVPGNGRLGNTIYF TGTGCCAGTAGTATACGAGTCCCAGGGAACGGGAGACTTGGAAACACCATATATTTT
TRBD1 TRBJ1-5 NA TRBV10-2 CASSRDRVMQPQHF TGCGCCAGCAGCCGCGACAGGGTTATGCAGCCCCAGCATTTT
NA TRBJ1-4 NA TRBV21-1 CASSRAGATNEKLFF TGTGCCAGCTCCAGGGCCGGAGCAACTAATGAAAAACTGTTTTTT
TRBD1 TRBJ1-3 NA TRBV18 CASSATGKNSPSGNTIYF TGTGCCAGCTCAGCGACAGGGAAAAACAGCCCGTCTGGAAACACCATATATTTT
NA TRBJ1-1 NA TRBV9 CASSPATGRGTEAFF TGTGCCAGCAGCCCGGCAACAGGGAGGGGCACTGAAGCTTTCTTT
NA TRBJ1-5 NA TRBV6-1 CASSENGGDQPQHF TGTGCCAGCAGTGAAAATGGGGGCGATCAGCCCCAGCATTTT
NA TRBJ2-7 NA TRBV18 CASSPPQVYEQYF TGTGCCAGCTCACCACCGCAGGTCTACGAGCAGTACTTC
TRBD1 TRBJ1-1 NA TRBV7-8 CASSPRTGWIEAFF TGTGCCAGCAGTCCCCGGACAGGCTGGATTGAAGCTTTCTTT
TRBD1 TRBJ2-2 NA TRBV5-1 CASSSQGANTGELFF TGCGCCAGCAGCTCTCAGGGGGCGAACACCGGGGAGCTGTTTTTT
NA TRBJ1-1 NA TRBV15 CATSRRQSWLDGQGAFF TGTGCCACCAGCAGAAGACAGAGTTGGCTGGACGGGCAGGGAGCTTTCTTT
NA TRBJ2-3 NA TRBV19 CASTREHHPGDTQYF TGTGCCAGTACCCGGGAGCACCATCCCGGGGATACGCAGTATTTT
NA TRBJ1-2 NA TRBV29-1 CSVSGAGYYGYTF TGCAGCGTTTCAGGGGCCGGGTACTATGGCTACACCTTC
TRBD1 TRBJ2-4 NA TRBV19 CATETGGVFKNIQYF TGTGCCACCGAGACAGGGGGTGTATTCAAAAACATTCAGTACTTC